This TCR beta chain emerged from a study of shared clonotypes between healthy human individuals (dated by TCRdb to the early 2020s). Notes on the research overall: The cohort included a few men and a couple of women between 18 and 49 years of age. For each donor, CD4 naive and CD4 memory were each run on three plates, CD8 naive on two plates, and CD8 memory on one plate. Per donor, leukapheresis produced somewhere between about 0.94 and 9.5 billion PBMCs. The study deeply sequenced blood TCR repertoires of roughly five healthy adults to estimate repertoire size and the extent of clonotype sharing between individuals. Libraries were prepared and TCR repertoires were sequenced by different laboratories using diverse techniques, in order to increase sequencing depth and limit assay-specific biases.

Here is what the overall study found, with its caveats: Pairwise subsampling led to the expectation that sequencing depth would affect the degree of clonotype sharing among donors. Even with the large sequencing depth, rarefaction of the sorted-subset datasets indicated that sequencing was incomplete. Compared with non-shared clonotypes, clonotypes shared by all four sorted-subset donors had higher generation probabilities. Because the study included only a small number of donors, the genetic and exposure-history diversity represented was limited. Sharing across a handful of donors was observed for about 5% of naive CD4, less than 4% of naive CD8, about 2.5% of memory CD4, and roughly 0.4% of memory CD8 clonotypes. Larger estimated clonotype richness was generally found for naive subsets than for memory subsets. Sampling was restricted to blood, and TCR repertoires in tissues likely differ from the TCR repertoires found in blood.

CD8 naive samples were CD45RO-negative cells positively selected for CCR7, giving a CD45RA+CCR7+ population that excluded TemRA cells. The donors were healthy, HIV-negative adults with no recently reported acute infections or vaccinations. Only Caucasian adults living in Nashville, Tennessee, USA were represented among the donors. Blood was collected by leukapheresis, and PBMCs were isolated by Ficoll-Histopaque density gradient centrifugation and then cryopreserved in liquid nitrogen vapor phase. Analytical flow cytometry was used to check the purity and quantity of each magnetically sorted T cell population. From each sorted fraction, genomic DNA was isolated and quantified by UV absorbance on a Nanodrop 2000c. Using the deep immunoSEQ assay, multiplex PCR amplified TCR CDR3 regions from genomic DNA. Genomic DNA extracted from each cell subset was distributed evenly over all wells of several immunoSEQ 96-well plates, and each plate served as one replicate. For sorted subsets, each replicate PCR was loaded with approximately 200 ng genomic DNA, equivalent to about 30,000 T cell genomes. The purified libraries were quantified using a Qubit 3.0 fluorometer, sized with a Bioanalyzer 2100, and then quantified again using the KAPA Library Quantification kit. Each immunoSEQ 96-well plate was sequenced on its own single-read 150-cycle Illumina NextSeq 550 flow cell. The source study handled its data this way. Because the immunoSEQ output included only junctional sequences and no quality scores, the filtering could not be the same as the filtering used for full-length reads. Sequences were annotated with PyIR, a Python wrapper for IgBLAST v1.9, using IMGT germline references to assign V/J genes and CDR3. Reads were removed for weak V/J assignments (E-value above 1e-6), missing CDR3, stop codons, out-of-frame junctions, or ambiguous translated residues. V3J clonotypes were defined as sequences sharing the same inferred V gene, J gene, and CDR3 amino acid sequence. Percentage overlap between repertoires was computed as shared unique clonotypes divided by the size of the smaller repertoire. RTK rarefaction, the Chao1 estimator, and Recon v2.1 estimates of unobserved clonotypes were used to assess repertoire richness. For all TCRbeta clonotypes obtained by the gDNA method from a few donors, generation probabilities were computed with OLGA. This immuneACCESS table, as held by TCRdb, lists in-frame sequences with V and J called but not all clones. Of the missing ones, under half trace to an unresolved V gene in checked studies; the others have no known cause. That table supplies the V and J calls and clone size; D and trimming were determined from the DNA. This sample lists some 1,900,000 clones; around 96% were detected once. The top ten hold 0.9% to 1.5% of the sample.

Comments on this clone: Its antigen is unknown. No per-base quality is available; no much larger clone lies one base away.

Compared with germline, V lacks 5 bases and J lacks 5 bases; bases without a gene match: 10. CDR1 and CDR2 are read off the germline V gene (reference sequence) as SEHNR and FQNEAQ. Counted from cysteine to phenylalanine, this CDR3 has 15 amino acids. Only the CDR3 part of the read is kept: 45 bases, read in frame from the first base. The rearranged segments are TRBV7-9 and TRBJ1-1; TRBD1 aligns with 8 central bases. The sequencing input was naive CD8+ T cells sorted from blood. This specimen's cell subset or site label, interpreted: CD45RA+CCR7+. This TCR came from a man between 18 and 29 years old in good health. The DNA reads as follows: TGTGCCAGCAGCCGAACCTCGGACAGGGCGACTGAAGCTTTCTTT. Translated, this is CASSRTSDRATEAFF.